Shown below are 25 T cell receptor beta chains from a single sample sequenced in a study of shared clonotypes between healthy human individuals. Sequenced by immunoSEQ multiplex PCR; TCRdb stores in-frame clones only, minus some. The table has 2 million to 2.5 million clones, about 95% seen once; the top ten hold approximately 1.2%. Terminally differentiated effector memory CD45RA+ cells were left out of the naive CD8 fraction, which was CD45RO-negative and positively selected for CCR7. Input material: naive CD8+ T cells sorted from blood. These receptors came from a young man in good health.

Of note for this clone: Other DNA sequences from this sample encode an identical CDR3 as well. The J gene is TRBJ2-5, the V gene TRBV28; TRBD1 or TRBD2 may be the D gene (6 bases each). CDR3 size: 14 residues. Trimming left V 3 bases short and J 0 bases short, with 8 bases between. CDR1 is MDHEN, CDR2 SYDVKM, per germline. The CDR3 sequence is CASSLGGYQETQYF. DNA for the CDR3: TGTGCCAGCAGTTTGGGGGGCTACCAAGAGACCCAGTACTTC.

The chain carries TRBV27 and TRBJ1-6; D unresolved. V gave up 1 base and J gave up 11 bases, with 18 bases separating them. The V gene's germline CDR1 is MNHEY and CDR2 SMNVEV (reference sequence). This CDR3 has 16 amino acids. CDR3 amino acids: CASSLLGRGTTPPLHF. The CDR3 nucleotides are TGTGCCAGCAGTTTATTAGGGCGCGGAACCACCCCACCCCTCCACTTT.

The V and J genes are TRBV10-2 and TRBJ2-7; 7 nucleotides align to TRBD2. The germline V gene has CDR1 WSHSY and CDR2 SAAADI. The trim removed 5 bases at V and 0 bases at J, leaving 7 bases unmatched. The CDR3 runs to 15 residues. The CDR3 DNA sequence: TGCGCCAGCAGTTACAGCGGGGTAGACTCCTACGAGCAGTACTTC. Translating it yields CASSYSGVDSYEQYF.

This sequence joins TRBV4-1 and TRBJ1-2; D not certain. Deletions cut 0 bases from V and 3 bases from J, with 14 bases between. The germline V gene encodes CDR1 MGHRA and CDR2 YSYEKL. The CDR3 extends over 16 amino acids. The CDR3 DNA follows: TGCGCCAGCAGCCAAGATTGGAGGGAGGATGACTATGGCTACACCTTC. It yields the protein CASSQDWREDDYGYTF.

The chain joins TRBV20-1 to TRBJ2-7; D perhaps matches TRBD2 (5 bases). The V end was cut by 6 bases, the J end by 8 bases, with 14 bases between. The V gene's germline CDR1 is DFQATT and CDR2 SNEGSKA (reference sequence). The CDR3 has 11 amino acids. The CDR3 sequence: CSARTGSQQYF. CDR3 nucleotide sequence: TGCAGTGCCCGGACTGGATCACAGCAGTACTTC.

The chain links TRBV7-8 to TRBJ2-1; 7 nucleotides agree with TRBD2. The length of the CDR3 is 16 residues. Germline CDR1 and CDR2: SGHVS and FQNEAQ. J lost 7 bases, V lost 5 bases, and 14 bases had no gene match. The CDR3 here is CASSNLRGGEGNEQFF. The CDR3 DNA reads as TGTGCCAGCAGCAATTTGAGGGGCGGGGAGGGAAATGAGCAGTTCTTC. Full variable domain (rest looked up from reference TRBV7-8 and TRBJ2-1): GAGVSQSPRYKVAKRGQDVALRCDPISGHVSLFWYQQALGQGPEFLTYFQNEAQLDKSGLPSDRFFAERPEGSVSTLKIQRTQQEDSAVYLCASSNLRGGEGNEQFFGPGTRLTVL.

V and J are TRBV5-6 and TRBJ2-1; 11 nucleotides align to TRBD2. There are 16 residues in the CDR3. CDR1 and CDR2 from the germline V gene are SGHDT and YYEEEE. Trimming cost V 2 bases and J 8 bases; bases outside gene matches: 9. Written as DNA, the CDR3 is TGTGCCAGCAGCTTCCTAACTAGCGGGAGTGAATATGAGCAGTTCTTC. This translates into CASSFLTSGSEYEQFF. Full variable domain (rest looked up from reference TRBV5-6 and TRBJ2-1): DAGVTQSPTHLIKTRGQQVTLRCSPKSGHDTVSWYQQALGQGPQFIFQYYEEEERQRGNFPDRFSGHQFPNYSSELNVNALLLGDSALYLCASSFLTSGSEYEQFFGPGTRLTVL.

About this clone: Other DNA sequences in the same sample also yield this CDR3. V usage is TRBV30 and J usage is TRBJ1-5, with D hard to call. The CDR3 contains 13 residues. V lost 0 bases and J 4 bases, leaving 7 bases between the germline ends. Germline values: CDR1 GTSNPN, CDR2 SVGIG (reference sequence). The CDR3 sequence: CAWSVGTNQPQHF. The DNA of the CDR3 is TGTGCCTGGAGTGTGGGCACAAATCAGCCCCAGCATTTT.

This chain connects TRBV9 to TRBJ1-5; D is ambiguous. CDR3 length: 14 amino acids. Germline V gene lookup returns CDR1 SGDLS and CDR2 YYNGEE. Trimming left V 2 bases short and J 4 bases short, with 10 bases between. The CDR3: CASSVGSNNQPQHF. The CDR3, as DNA: TGTGCCAGCAGCGTGGGGTCCAATAATCAGCCCCAGCATTTT.

The chain carries TRBV6-5 and TRBJ2-1; 10 nucleotides agree with TRBD2. Germline trimming cut 6 bases from V and 9 bases from J; bases unmatched to any gene: 11. From germline, CDR1 is MNHEY and CDR2 SVGAGI. This CDR3 has 15 amino acids. The CDR3 sequence: CASRTPLAGGGEQFF. The CDR3 nucleotides are TGTGCCAGCAGGACCCCCTTAGCGGGGGGCGGTGAGCAGTTCTTC.

The rearrangement links TRBV19 to TRBJ2-1; a possible D gene is TRBD1 (5 bases). The CDR3 is made up of 13 amino acids. CDR1 and CDR2 from the germline V gene are LNHDA and SQIVND (reference sequence). V gave up 6 bases and J gave up 4 bases, with 10 bases separating them. DNA for the CDR3: TGTGCCAGTAGCTTCGACAGTTACAATGAGCAGTTCTTC. Translated, it gives CASSFDSYNEQFF.

The chain has TRBV6-5 and TRBJ2-1, with D perhaps matching TRBD1 or TRBD2 (5 bases each). This CDR3 region has 14 residues. Germline V gene data show CDR1 as MNHEY and CDR2 as SVGAGI. Trimming cost V 7 bases and J 4 bases, with 14 bases left between them. CDR3 residues: CASTEGTNYNEQFF. DNA for the CDR3: TGTGCCAGCACCGAGGGGACCAATTACAATGAGCAGTTCTTC.

V is TRBV9 and J is TRBJ1-5; TRBD1 is a possible D gene (5 bases). This CDR3 spans 13 amino acids. Trimming stripped 4 bases from V and 7 bases from J, with 12 bases between. Germline assignment: CDR1 SGDLS and CDR2 YYNGEE. Here the CDR3 DNA reads TGTGCCAGCAGCTCTGGGGCCGGCCAGCCCCAGCATTTT. It is translated as CASSSGAGQPQHF. Looking up the rest from reference TRBV9 and TRBJ1-5 gives the full variable domain: DSGVTQTPKHLITATGQRVTLRCSPRSGDLSVYWYQQSLDQGLQFLIQYYNGEERAKGNILERFSAQQFPDLHSELNLSSLELGDSALYFCASSSGAGQPQHFGDGTRLSIL.

The rearrangement links TRBV5-1 to TRBJ2-7, with 13 bases that match TRBD2. Trimming removed 6 bases from V and 1 base from J; junction bases left unmatched: 4. Germline V gene data show CDR1 as SGHRS and CDR2 as YFSETQ. The CDR3 contains 15 residues. CDR3 in amino acids: CASIRTSGGSYEQYF. The DNA for the CDR3 is TGCGCCAGCATTCGGACTAGCGGGGGATCCTACGAGCAGTACTTC.

This clone came up once. The chain employs TRBV15 and TRBJ1-1; 7 nucleotides align to TRBD1. Trimming removed 2 bases from V and 0 bases from J; junction bases left unmatched: 3. CDR1 is LNHNV and CDR2 is YYDKDF in the germline V gene (reference sequence). The CDR3 totals 15 residues. CDR3 bases: TGTGCCACCAGCAGAATAACAGGGGTGAACACTGAAGCTTTCTTT. This translates into CATSRITGVNTEAFF. Using reference TRBV15 and TRBJ1-1 for the parts outside the CDR3, the full variable domain is DAMVIQNPRYQVTQFGKPVTLSCSQTLNHNVMYWYQQKSSQAPKLLFHYYDKDFNNEADTPDNFQSRRPNTSFCFLDIRSPGLGDTAMYLCATSRITGVNTEAFFGQGTRLTVV.

The chain recombines TRBV27 with TRBJ2-2; D not certain. Trimming took 8 bases from V and 4 from J, leaving 2 bases between them. The germline V gene encodes CDR1 MNHEY and CDR2 SMNVEV (reference sequence). The CDR3 length is 10 residues. Here the CDR3 DNA reads TGTGCCAGCGGCACCGGGGAGCTGTTTTTT. Translated, it gives CASGTGELFF.

As for this clone: The same CDR3 can be traced to other DNA sequences in this sample. The rearrangement joins TRBV19 to TRBJ2-7, with 13 bases matching TRBD2. J was trimmed by 4 bases and V by 3 bases; bases with no gene match: 3. From germline, CDR1 is LNHDA and CDR2 SQIVND (reference sequence). There are 15 residues in the CDR3. The CDR3 here is CASSIGLAGVYEQYF. The CDR3 DNA sequence: TGTGCCAGTAGTATCGGACTAGCGGGGGTTTACGAGCAGTACTTC.

The chain combines TRBV18 with TRBJ1-2; D perhaps matches TRBD1 (5 bases). Germline V CDR1 and CDR2: KGHSH, LQKENI. The CDR3 sequence is 14 residues long. V was cut by 3 bases and J by 6 bases, with 14 bases left in between. CDR3 loop: CASSPLWQGNGYTF. CDR3 sequence (DNA): TGTGCCAGCTCACCCTTGTGGCAGGGAAATGGCTACACCTTC.

The rearrangement joins TRBV7-2 to TRBJ1-2; maybe TRBD1 (6 bases). This CDR3 has 16 amino acids. The germline CDR1 and CDR2 sequences are SGHTA and FQGNSA. V dropped 4 bases and J dropped 4 bases, with 19 bases sitting between them. For the CDR3, the DNA is TGTGCCAGCAGCTCCGAAAGAACCGGGACACTCTATGGCTACACCTTC. It codes for CASSSERTGTLYGYTF.

Comments on this clone: Other DNA sequences in this specimen translate into the identical CDR3. The genes are TRBV19 and TRBJ1-1; unclear D gene. Germline V CDR1 and CDR2: LNHDA, SQIVND (reference sequence). The length of the CDR3 is 13 residues. V was pared by 3 bases and J by 0 bases, with 5 bases between. The CDR3 reads CASSIHLNTEAFF. The DNA of the CDR3 is TGTGCCAGTAGTATCCATCTGAACACTGAAGCTTTCTTT.

The chain combines TRBV13 with TRBJ2-1; D is possibly TRBD2 (6 bases). The CDR3 is made up of 16 amino acids. CDR1 is PRHDT, CDR2 FYEKMQ, per germline (reference sequence). Trimming removed 5 bases at V and 4 bases at J, with 18 bases between. The CDR3 DNA reads TGTGCCAGCAGCCCGGCTAGCGTCCAACTATACAATGAGCAGTTCTTC. It codes for CASSPASVQLYNEQFF.

The chain joins TRBV11-1 to TRBJ2-3; possibly TRBD1 for D (6 bases). This CDR3 has 13 amino acids. Germline assignment: CDR1 SGHAT and CDR2 FQDESV (reference sequence). The V end was cut by 5 bases, the J end by 3 bases, with 9 bases between. As DNA, the CDR3 is TGTGCCAGCAGCGACCAGGGGACAGATACGCAGTATTTT. Protein product: CASSDQGTDTQYF.

The CDR3 reads CASSLGLAGLYEQYF. The CDR3 nucleotides are TGTGCCAGCAGCTTAGGCCTAGCGGGACTCTACGAGCAGTACTTC. The chain employs TRBV11-2 and TRBJ2-7, with 9 bases matching TRBD2. The germline V gene encodes CDR1 SGHAT and CDR2 FQNNGV. CDR3 length: 15 amino acids. After removal of 1 base from V and 3 bases from J, the junction contained 4 bases not matched to a gene.

The gene calls are TRBV27 and TRBJ1-2; D is uncertain. Looked up from germline, CDR1 is MNHEY and CDR2 is SMNVEV (reference sequence). The CDR3 runs to 12 residues. V was cut by 3 bases and J by 4 bases, with 6 bases left in between. CDR3 in DNA: TGTGCCAGCAGTTTCGACGGCTATGGCTACACCTTC. Protein sequence: CASSFDGYGYTF.

V usage is TRBV13 and J usage is TRBJ2-7; D is possibly TRBD2 (6 bases). Germline CDR1 reads PRHDT; CDR2 reads FYEKMQ (reference sequence). CDR3 length: 13 residues. V was shortened by 4 bases and J by 3 bases, with 10 bases between the two germline ends. The CDR3 is CASSSGLDYEQYF. The CDR3 DNA sequence: TGTGCCAGCAGCTCGGGACTGGACTACGAGCAGTACTTC.